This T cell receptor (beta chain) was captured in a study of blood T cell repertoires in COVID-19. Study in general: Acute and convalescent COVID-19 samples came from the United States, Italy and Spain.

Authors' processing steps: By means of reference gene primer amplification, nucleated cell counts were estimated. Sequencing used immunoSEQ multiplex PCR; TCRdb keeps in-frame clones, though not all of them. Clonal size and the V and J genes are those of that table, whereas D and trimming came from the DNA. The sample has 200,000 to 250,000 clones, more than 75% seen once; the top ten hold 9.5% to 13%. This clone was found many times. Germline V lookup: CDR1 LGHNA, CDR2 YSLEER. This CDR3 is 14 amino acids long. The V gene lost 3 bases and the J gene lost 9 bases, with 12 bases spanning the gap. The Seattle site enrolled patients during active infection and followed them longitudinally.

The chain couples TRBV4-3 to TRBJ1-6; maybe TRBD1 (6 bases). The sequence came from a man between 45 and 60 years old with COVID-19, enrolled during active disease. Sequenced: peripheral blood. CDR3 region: CASSHGTSSSPLHF. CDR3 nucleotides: TGCGCCAGCAGCCACGGGACAAGCAGTTCACCCCTCCACTTT.